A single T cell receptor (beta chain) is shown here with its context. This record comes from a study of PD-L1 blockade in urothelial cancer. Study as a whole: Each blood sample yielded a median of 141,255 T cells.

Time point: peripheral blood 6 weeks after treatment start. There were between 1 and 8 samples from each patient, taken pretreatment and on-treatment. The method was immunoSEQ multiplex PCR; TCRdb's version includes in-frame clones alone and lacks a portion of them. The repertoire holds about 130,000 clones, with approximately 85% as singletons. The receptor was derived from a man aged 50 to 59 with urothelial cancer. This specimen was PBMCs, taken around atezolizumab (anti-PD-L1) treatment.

The CDR3 DNA is TGTGCCAGCAGTGATCTTCGGACTAGCGGGATCCATGAGCAGTTCTTC. Amino acid sequence: CASSDLRTSGIHEQFF. This chain connects TRBV6-1 to TRBJ2-1; 12 bases are shared with TRBD2. CDR3 length equals 16 residues. Germline trimming cut 3 bases from V and 8 bases from J; bases unmatched to any gene: 8. Germline lookup yields CDR1 MNHNS and CDR2 SASEGT.